Below, one TCR beta chain is given with its context. Germline V lookup: CDR1 MNHNS, CDR2 SASEGT. This CDR3 is 12 amino acids long. Trimming pared 2 bases from V and 8 bases from J, leaving 9 bases between. Libraries were prepared by immunoSEQ multiplex PCR; TCRdb keeps only in-frame clonotypes and omits some of them. This table has 300,000 to 350,000 clones, 70% to 90% appearing once. Seattle enrolled patients during active infection and tracked them longitudinally. The data were taken from a study of blood T cell repertoires in COVID-19. The origin of this receptor is a woman in her twenties or thirties with COVID-19, enrolled during active disease. The specimen was peripheral blood. The rearrangement joins TRBV6-1 to TRBJ1-2; D uncertain. The CDR3 region is CASSEIAGGYTF. The CDR3, as DNA: TGTGCCAGCAGTGAAATTGCGGGCGGCTACACCTTC.